In this sample, the clone carrying this T cell receptor (beta chain) turned up once. Its antigen is unknown. The assay was immunoSEQ multiplex PCR, and TCRdb's table has in-frame clones only and misses some. The sample holds a few hundred thousand clones, 60% to 75% seen once. The data stem from a study of cytotoxic CD8 clonotypes in ibrutinib-treated CLL. The study's findings and limits: At ibrutinib response, clonality increased, and at progression it declined back toward baseline. Among the clonotypes, public ones were uncommon and contracted or held stable on treatment.

The CDR3 spans 12 residues. Trimming pared 7 bases from V and 4 bases from J, leaving 5 bases between. The germline gives CDR1 ENHRY, CDR2 SYGVKD. The sequence was collected from a human donor with chronic lymphocytic leukemia. The J gene is TRBJ2-6, the V gene TRBV10-3; D ambiguous. The source material was PBMCs, sampled after 24 months of ibrutinib treatment. In DNA form, the CDR3 reads TGTGCCATCACAGGCGGGGCCAACGTCCTGACTTTC. Protein: CAITGGANVLTF.